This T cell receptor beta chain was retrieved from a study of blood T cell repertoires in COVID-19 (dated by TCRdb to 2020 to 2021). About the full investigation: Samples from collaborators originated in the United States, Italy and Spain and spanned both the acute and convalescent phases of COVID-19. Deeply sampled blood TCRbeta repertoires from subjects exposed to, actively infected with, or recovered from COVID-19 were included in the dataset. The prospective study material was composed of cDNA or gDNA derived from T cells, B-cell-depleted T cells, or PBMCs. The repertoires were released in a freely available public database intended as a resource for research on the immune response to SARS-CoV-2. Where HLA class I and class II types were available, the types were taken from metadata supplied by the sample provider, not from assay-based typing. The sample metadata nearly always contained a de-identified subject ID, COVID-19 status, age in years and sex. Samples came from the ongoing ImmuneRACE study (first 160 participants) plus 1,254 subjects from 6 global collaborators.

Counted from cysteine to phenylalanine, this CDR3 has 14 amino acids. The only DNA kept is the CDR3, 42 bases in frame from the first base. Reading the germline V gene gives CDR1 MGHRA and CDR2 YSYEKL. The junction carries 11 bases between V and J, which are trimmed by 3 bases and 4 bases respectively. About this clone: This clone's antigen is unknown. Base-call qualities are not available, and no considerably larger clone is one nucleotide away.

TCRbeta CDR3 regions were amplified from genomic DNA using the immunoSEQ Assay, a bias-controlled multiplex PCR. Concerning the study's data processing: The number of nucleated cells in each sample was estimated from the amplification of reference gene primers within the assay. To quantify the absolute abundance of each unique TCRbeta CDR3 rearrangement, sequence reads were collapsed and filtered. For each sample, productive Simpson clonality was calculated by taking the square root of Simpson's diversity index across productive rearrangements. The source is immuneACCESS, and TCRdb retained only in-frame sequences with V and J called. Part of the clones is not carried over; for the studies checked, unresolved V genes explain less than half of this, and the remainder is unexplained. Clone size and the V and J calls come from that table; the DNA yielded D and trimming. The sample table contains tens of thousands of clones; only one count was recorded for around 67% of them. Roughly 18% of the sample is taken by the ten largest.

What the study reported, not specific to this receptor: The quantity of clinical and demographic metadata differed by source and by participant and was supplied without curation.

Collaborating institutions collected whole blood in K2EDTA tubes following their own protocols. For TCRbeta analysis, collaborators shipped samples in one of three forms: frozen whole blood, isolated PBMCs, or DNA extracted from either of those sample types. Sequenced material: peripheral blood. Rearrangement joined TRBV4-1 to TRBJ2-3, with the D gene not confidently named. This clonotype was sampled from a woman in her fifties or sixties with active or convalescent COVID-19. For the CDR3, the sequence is CASSHPPAADTQYF. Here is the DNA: TGCGCCAGCAGCCATCCTCCGGCGGCAGATACGCAGTATTTT.